These T cell receptor beta chains were read from a single sample in a study of blood T cell repertoires in COVID-19. This table comes from immunoSEQ multiplex PCR, and its TCRdb copy is limited to in-frame clones, with some not included. The table has around 100,000 clones, 80% to 90% seen once. The sequenced sample consisted of PBMCs or T cells enriched from blood (not recorded which). The receptors originated from a woman aged 45-60 years who had recovered from COVID-19. The CDR3 runs from the conserved cysteine through the conserved F or W. Fields, in order: J gene, clone size, V gene, CDR3 length, D gene, CDR3 DNA, CDR3 protein. D genes are given only for firm matches. Where a row states a size, it is once, few, many or the class of an expanded clone; other rows omit it.

TRBJ2-3	NA	TRBV18	15	TRBD1	TGTGCCAGCTCACCGACAGGGCCTAGCACAGATACGCAGTATTTT	CASSPTGPSTDTQYF
TRBJ2-2	NA	TRBV7-6	15	NA	TGTGCCAGCAGCCCGGGTCCACTAAACACCGGGGAGCTGTTTTTT	CASSPGPLNTGELFF
TRBJ2-5	NA	TRBV29-1	14	NA	TGCAGCGTTGAAGACAGGGTATTATGGGAGACCCAGTACTTC	CSVEDRVLWETQYF
TRBJ2-3	NA	TRBV9	16	NA	TGTGCCAGCAGCGAGGAGCTGGCGTCACGCACAGATACGCAGTATTTT	CASSEELASRTDTQYF
TRBJ2-1	NA	TRBV19	13	TRBD2	TGTGCCAGTAGTGTGAGCGGGAGTAATGAGCAGTTCTTC	CASSVSGSNEQFF
TRBJ2-1	few	TRBV28	17	NA	TGTGCCAGCAGCTCTGGGGTGGGGCGGGGAATCTCCAATGAGCAGTTCTTC	CASSSGVGRGISNEQFF
TRBJ2-1	NA	TRBV30	14	TRBD1	TGTGCCTGGAGTGCGGCAGGGGGTAAGAATGAGCAGTTCTTC	CAWSAAGGKNEQFF
TRBJ1-1	once	TRBV5-1	15	TRBD1	TGCGCCAGCAGCTTAAGTGACAGGGGGAACACTGAAGCTTTCTTT	CASSLSDRGNTEAFF
TRBJ2-3	NA	TRBV27	14	NA	TGTGCCAGCAGTTTAGCAGGGAGCACAGATACGCAGTATTTT	CASSLAGSTDTQYF
TRBJ1-6	NA	TRBV19	13	NA	TGTGCCAGCGGTTTTTCCTATAATTCACCCCTCCACTTT	CASGFSYNSPLHF
TRBJ1-2	NA	TRBV11-2	15	NA	TGTGCCAGCAGCTTACGGCCAGGTCCTAACTATGGCTACACCTTC	CASSLRPGPNYGYTF
TRBJ2-3	once	TRBV28	13	NA	TGTGCCAGCAGTTTAGCCGGGGCAGATACGCAGTATTTT	CASSLAGADTQYF
TRBJ1-2	NA	TRBV28	12	TRBD1	TGTGCCAGCAGTAGACAGGGGTTTAGCTACACCTTC	CASSRQGFSYTF
TRBJ2-2	once	TRBV19	15	TRBD2	TGTGCCAGTACGGTACCAGCGGGAGCCACCGGGGAGCTGTTTTTT	CASTVPAGATGELFF
TRBJ2-5	once	TRBV14	15	TRBD2	TGTGCCAGCAGCCGCCGCCTAGCGGGGGGCCAGACCCAGTACTTC	CASSRRLAGGQTQYF
TRBJ1-2	NA	TRBV7-9	15	NA	TGTGCCAGCAGCTTAGAAGGGGGGGCGAGCTATGGCTACACCTTC	CASSLEGGASYGYTF
TRBJ1-2	NA	TRBV10-1	14	NA	TGCGCCAGCAGTGGCGATAGGACAAACTATGGCTACACCTTC	CASSGDRTNYGYTF
TRBJ1-5	NA	TRBV6-6	16	TRBD1	TGTGCCAGCAGTCCGAGGACAGGTGCAAAGAATCAGCCCCAGCATTTT	CASSPRTGAKNQPQHF
TRBJ2-7	NA	TRBV6-5	14	TRBD1	TGTGCCAGCAGATCCTGGACAGGCCCGTCCGAGCAGTACTTC	CASRSWTGPSEQYF
TRBJ2-1	NA	TRBV3-1/TRBV3-2	16	TRBD2	TGTGCCAGCAGCCAAGATATAGCGGGGGAAAACAATGAGCAGTTCTTC	CASSQDIAGENNEQFF
TRBJ1-1	NA	TRBV7-2	13	TRBD1	TGTGCCAGCAGCAGACAGGGGAACACTGAAGCTTTCTTT	CASSRQGNTEAFF
TRBJ2-3	NA	TRBV6-5	15	NA	TGTGCCAGCATCCCATTGGACCTAAACAGGGATACGCAGTATTTT	CASIPLDLNRDTQYF
TRBJ2-7	once	TRBV30	13	NA	TGTGCCTCCCAGGGCGGTCTACTCTACGAGCAGTACTTC	CASQGGLLYEQYF
TRBJ2-2	NA	TRBV19	12	NA	TGTGACGCAGGAGCGGACACCGGGGAGCTGTTTTTT	CDAGADTGELFF
TRBJ2-7	NA	TRBV30	11	TRBD1	TGTGCCTGGAGAAACAGGGGCGAGCAGTACTTC	CAWRNRGEQYF
TRBJ2-7	NA	TRBV5-3	16	TRBD2	TGTGCCAGAAGCGCCGGGTCGCGGGGGGGAGTCCACGAGCAGTACTTC	CARSAGSRGGVHEQYF
TRBJ2-7	NA	TRBV24-1	14	NA	TGTGCCACCAGTGATACCCGGGACAATCTCGAGCAGTACTTC	CATSDTRDNLEQYF
TRBJ2-1	NA	TRBV28	13	TRBD2	TGTGCCAGCAGGGGGACTAGGCTCAATGAGCAGTTCTTC	CASRGTRLNEQFF
TRBJ2-5	NA	TRBV18	19	NA	TGTGCCAGCTCACCCGTCGGGGCATCTTCCGCGGGGACGAAAGAGACCCAGTACTTC	CASSPVGASSAGTKETQYF
TRBJ2-7	NA	TRBV5-6	13	NA	TGTGCCAGCAGCTTGGTAGGGGTCTACGAGCAGTACTTC	CASSLVGVYEQYF
TRBJ2-7	NA	TRBV5-6	14	NA	TGTGCCAGCAGCTTCTCGGGAGCCCCATACGAGCAGTACTTC	CASSFSGAPYEQYF
TRBJ2-5	NA	TRBV28	11	NA	TGTGCCAGCAGCCGTCAAGAGACCCAGTACTTC	CASSRQETQYF
TRBJ1-4	NA	TRBV4-1	19	TRBD1	TGCGCCAGCAGCCAAGATTGGGGGACAGGGGATTTATCTAATGAAAAACTGTTTTTT	CASSQDWGTGDLSNEKLFF